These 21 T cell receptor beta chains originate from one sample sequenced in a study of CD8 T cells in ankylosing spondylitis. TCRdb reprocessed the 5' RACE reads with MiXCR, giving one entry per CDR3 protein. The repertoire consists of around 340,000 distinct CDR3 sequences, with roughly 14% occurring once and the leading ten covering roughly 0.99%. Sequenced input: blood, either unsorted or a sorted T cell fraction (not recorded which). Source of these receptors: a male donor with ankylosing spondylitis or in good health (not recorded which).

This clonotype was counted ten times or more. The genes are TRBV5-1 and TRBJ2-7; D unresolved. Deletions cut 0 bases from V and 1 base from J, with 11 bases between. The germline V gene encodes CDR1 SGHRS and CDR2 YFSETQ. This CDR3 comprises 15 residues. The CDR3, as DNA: TGCGCCAGCAGCTTGGACGGGTCCTCATCCTACGAGCAGTACTTC. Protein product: CASSLDGSSSYEQYF.

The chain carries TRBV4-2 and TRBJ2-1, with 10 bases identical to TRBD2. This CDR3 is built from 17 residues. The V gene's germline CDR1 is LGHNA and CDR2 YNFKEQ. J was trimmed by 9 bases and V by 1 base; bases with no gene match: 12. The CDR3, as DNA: TGTGCCAGCAGCCAAGGGATGGTAATAGCGGGGGGAGGTGAGCAGTTCTTC. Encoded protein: CASSQGMVIAGGGEQFF.

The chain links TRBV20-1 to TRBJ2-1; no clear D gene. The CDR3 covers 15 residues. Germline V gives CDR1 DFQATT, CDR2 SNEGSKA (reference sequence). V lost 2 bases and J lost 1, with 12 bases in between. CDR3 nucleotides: TGCAGTGCTAGACCCCCGGCGGTATCCTACAATGAGCAGTTCTTC. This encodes CSARPPAVSYNEQFF.

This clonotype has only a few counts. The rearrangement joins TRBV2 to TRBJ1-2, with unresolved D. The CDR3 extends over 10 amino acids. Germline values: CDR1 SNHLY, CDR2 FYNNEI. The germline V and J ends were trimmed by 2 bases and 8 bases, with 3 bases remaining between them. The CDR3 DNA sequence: TGTGCCAGCAGTGAAAGGGGCTACACCTTC. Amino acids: CASSERGYTF.

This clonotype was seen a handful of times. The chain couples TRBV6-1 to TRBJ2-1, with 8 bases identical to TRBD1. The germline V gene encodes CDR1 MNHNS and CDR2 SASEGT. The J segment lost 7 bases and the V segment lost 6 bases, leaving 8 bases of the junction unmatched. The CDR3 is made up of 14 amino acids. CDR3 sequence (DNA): TGTGCCAGCAGCGGTGGCAGGGGGCGAAATGAGCAGTTCTTC. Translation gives CASSGGRGRNEQFF.

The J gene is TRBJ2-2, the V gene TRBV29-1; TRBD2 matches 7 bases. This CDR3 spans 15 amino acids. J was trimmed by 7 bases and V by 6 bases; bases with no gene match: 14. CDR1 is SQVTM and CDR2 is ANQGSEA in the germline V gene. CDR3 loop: CSVERGQGLNGELFF. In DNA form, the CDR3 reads TGCAGCGTCGAGCGGGGCCAGGGTCTCAACGGGGAGCTGTTTTTT.

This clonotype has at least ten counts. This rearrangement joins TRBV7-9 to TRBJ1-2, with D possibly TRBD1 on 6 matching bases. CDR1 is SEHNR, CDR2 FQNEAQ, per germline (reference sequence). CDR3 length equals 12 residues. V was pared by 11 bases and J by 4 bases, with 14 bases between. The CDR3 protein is CASKGGGYGYTF. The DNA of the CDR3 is TGTGCCTCAAAGGGGGGCGGCTATGGCTACACCTTC. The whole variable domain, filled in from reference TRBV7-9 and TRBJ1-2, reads DTGVSQNPRHKITKRGQNVTFRCDPISEHNRLYWYRQTLGQGPEFLTYFQNEAQLEKSRLLSDRFSAERPKGSFSTLEIQRTEQGDSAMYLCASKGGGYGYTFGSGTRLTVV.

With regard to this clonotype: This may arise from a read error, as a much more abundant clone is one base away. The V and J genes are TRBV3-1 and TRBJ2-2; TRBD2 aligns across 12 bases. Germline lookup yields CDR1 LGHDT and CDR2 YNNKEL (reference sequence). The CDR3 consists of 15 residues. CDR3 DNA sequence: TGTGCCTGCAGTCAACTAGCGGGGGGCACCGGGGAGCTGTTTTTT. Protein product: CACSQLAGGTGELFF.

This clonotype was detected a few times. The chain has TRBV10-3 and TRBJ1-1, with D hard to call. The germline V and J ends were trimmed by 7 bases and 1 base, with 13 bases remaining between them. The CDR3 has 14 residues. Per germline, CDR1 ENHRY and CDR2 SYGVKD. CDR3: CAIKDGIPNTEAFF. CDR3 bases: TGTGCCATCAAAGACGGGATCCCGAACACTGAAGCTTTCTTT.

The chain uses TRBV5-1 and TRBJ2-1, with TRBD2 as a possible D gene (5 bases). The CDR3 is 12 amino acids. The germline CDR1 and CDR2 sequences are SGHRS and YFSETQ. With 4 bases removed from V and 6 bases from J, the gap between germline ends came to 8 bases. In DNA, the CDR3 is TGCGCCAGCAGCGGAGGTCTCAATGAGCAGTTCTTC. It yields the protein CASSGGLNEQFF.

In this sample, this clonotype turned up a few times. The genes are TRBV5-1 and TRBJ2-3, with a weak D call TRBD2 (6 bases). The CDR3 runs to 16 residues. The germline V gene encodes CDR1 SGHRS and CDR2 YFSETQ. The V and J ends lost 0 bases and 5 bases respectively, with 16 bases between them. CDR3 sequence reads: CASSLGGRRGIDTQYF. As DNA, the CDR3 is TGCGCCAGCAGCTTGGGTGGCCGGCGCGGGATAGATACGCAGTATTTT.

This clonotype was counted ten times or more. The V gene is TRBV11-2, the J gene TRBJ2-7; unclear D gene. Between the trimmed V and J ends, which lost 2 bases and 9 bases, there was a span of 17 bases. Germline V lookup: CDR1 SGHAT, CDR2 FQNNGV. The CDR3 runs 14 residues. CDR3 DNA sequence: TGTGCCAGCAGCTTATCACACACCTTGCCAAGGCAGTACTTC. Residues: CASSLSHTLPRQYF.

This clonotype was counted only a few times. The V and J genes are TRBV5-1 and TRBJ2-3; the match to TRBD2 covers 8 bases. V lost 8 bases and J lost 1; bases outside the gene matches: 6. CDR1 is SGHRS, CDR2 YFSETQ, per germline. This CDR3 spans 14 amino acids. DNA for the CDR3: TGCGCCAGTGCAGCGGGAGCGGGCACAGATACGCAGTATTTT. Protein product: CASAAGAGTDTQYF.

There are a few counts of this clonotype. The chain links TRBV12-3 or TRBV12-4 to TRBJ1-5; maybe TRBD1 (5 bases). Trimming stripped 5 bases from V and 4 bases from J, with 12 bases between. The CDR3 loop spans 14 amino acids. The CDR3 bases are TGTGCCAGCAGTAAGGGACTTCTTAATCAGCCCCAGCATTTT. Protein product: CASSKGLLNQPQHF.

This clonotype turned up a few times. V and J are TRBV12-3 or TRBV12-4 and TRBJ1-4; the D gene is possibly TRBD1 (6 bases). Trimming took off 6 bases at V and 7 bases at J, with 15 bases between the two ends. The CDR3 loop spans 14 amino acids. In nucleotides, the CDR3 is TGTGCCAGCAGCCTCGGAGGGGGGATTGAAAAACTGTTTTTT. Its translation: CASSLGGGIEKLFF.

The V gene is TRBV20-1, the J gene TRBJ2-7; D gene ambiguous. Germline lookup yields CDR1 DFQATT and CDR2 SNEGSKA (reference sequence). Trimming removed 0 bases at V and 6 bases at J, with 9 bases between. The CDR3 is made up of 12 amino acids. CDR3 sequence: CSARDPNREQYF. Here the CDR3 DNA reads TGCAGTGCTAGAGACCCTAATCGCGAGCAGTACTTC.

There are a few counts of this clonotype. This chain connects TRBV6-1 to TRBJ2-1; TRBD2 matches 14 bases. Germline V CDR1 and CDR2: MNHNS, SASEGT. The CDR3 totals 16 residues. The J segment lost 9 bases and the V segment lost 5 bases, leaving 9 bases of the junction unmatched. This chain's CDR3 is CASSSPGLAGEGEQFF. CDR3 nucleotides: TGTGCCAGCAGTAGTCCGGGACTAGCGGGAGAGGGTGAGCAGTTCTTC.

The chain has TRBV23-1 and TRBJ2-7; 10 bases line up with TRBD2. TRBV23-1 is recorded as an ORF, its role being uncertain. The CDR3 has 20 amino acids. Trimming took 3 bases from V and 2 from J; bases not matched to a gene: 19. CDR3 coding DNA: TGCGCCAGCAGTCAGGGACAACCTCAAATTAGACTAGCGGGTACCTACGAGCAGTACTTC. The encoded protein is CASSQGQPQIRLAGTYEQYF.

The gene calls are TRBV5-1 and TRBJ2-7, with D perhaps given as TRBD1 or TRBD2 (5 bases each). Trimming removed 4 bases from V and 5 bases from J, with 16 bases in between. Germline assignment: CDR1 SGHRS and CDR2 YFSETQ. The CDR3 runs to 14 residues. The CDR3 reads CASSPGTANDEQYF. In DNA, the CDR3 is TGCGCCAGCAGCCCCGGGACCGCCAACGACGAGCAGTACTTC.

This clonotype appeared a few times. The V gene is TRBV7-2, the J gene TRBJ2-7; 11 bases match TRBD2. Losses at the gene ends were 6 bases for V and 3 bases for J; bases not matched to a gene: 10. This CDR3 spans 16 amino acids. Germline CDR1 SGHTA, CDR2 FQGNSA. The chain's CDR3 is CASSPRLAGTRYEQYF. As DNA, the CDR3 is TGTGCCAGCAGTCCTCGACTAGCGGGAACCCGCTACGAGCAGTACTTC.

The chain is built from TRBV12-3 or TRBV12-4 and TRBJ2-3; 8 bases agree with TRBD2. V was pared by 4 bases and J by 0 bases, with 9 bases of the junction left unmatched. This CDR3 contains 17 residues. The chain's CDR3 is CASSSNSGTYSTDTQYF. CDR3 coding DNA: TGTGCCAGCAGTTCGAATAGCGGGACTTATAGCACAGATACGCAGTATTTT.